The 26 T cell receptor beta chains reported below all come from one sample, sequenced in a study of T cells in Graves' hyperthyroidism and ophthalmopathy. Amplification of TCR beta CDR3 regions used RNA as the template. HTBI primers were the set used in a first-round RT-PCR of the TCR CDR3. One entry per CDR3 protein results from TCRdb running MiXCR on the multiplex PCR reads. The data show 300,000 to 450,000 distinct CDR3 sequences, 15% to 20% seen once. Sequenced input: blood. These receptors came from a middle-aged woman with Graves' ophthalmopathy.

Ten or more counts support this clonotype. This chain uses TRBV27 with TRBJ1-1; tentative D call: TRBD1 (5 bases). CDR1 and CDR2 from the germline V gene are MNHEY and SMNVEV (reference sequence). This CDR3 is built from 13 residues. V lost 1 base to trimming and J lost 7 bases, with 10 bases between them. CDR3 sequence: CASSLWQGGEAFF. The CDR3 DNA sequence: TGTGCCAGCAGTTTATGGCAGGGTGGTGAAGCTTTCTTT.

V is TRBV27 and J is TRBJ2-5, with 12 bases that match TRBD2. In germline, CDR1 is MNHEY, CDR2 SMNVEV (reference sequence). The ends lost 6 bases at V and 0 bases at J; junction bases unmatched: 5. The CDR3 contains 16 residues. The CDR3 DNA follows: TGTGCCAGCAGCCGCCGACTAGCGGGAGACCAAGAGACCCAGTACTTC. Translation: CASSRRLAGDQETQYF.

This clonotype occurred many times. The V call is TRBV6-2 or TRBV6-3, the J call TRBJ2-2, with D perhaps TRBD1 (7 bases). The CDR3 sequence is 16 residues long. CDR1 and CDR2 from the germline V gene are MNHEY and SVGEGT. V dropped 4 bases and J dropped 3 bases, with 15 bases sitting between them. CDR3 protein: CASSSIDREDTGELFF. DNA of the CDR3: TGTGCCAGCAGTTCAATAGACAGGGAGGACACCGGGGAGCTGTTTTTT.

This clonotype was observed many times. V and J are TRBV19 and TRBJ2-7; no definite D call. The CDR3 is 14 residues long. Deletions cut 5 bases from V and 1 base from J, with 12 bases between. Germline loops: CDR1 LNHDA, CDR2 SQIVND (reference sequence). For the CDR3, the DNA is TGTGCCAGTAGTCCCAACCCAGCTTCCTACGAGCAGTACTTC. The encoded protein is CASSPNPASYEQYF.

In this sample, this clonotype turned up many times. The chain is built from TRBV6-5 and TRBJ2-7, with D unresolved. Trimming stripped 3 bases from V and 6 bases from J, with 15 bases between. The CDR3 extends over 14 amino acids. CDR1 is MNHEY and CDR2 is SVGAGI in the germline V gene. CDR3 bases: TGTGCCAGCAGTTATGATGGGGAAGGGCTCGAGCAGTACTTC. This codes for CASSYDGEGLEQYF.

The sample holds many counts of this clonotype. The chain couples TRBV11-2 to TRBJ1-1; D not resolved. V shed 4 bases and J shed 4 bases, with 13 bases lying between them. Looked up from germline, CDR1 is SGHAT and CDR2 is FQNNGV. The CDR3 extends over 14 amino acids. CDR3 in DNA: TGTGCCAGCAGCTCCGGCCTGTTAGGCACTGAAGCTTTCTTT. Translation: CASSSGLLGTEAFF.

This clonotype was seen at least ten times. Since a much larger clone is just one base distant, this may be a read error. The gene calls are TRBV6-5 and TRBJ2-7, with D uncertain. Trimming took off 8 bases at V and 3 bases at J, with 14 bases between the two ends. Germline V CDR1 and CDR2: MNHEY, SVGAGI. The CDR3 is made up of 13 amino acids. The CDR3 DNA is TGTGCCAGCGCGCAGACACCAAGCTACGAGCAGTACTTC. It encodes CASAQTPSYEQYF.

This clonotype was counted at least ten times. V gene TRBV20-1 combines with J gene TRBJ2-6, with TRBD2 as a possible D gene (6 bases). The CDR3 sequence is 18 residues long. The V end was cut by 0 bases, the J end by 0 bases, with 15 bases between. Germline loops: CDR1 DFQATT, CDR2 SNEGSKA (reference sequence). CDR3 in amino acids: CSAREHGGLSSGANVLTF. The CDR3 DNA reads as TGCAGTGCTAGAGAGCACGGGGGTTTGAGCTCTGGGGCCAACGTCCTGACTTTC.

This clonotype occurred many times. V gene TRBV15 combines with J gene TRBJ2-5; D possibly corresponds to TRBD2 (5 bases). The CDR3 length is 13 residues. CDR1 is LNHNV, CDR2 YYDKDF, per germline (reference sequence). Trimming removed 6 bases at V and 4 bases at J, with 12 bases between. CDR3 residues: CATSGVAGETQYF. CDR3 bases: TGTGCCACCAGTGGGGTGGCGGGAGAGACCCAGTACTTC.

This clonotype came up a few times. The J gene is TRBJ2-2, the V gene TRBV9, with D possibly matching TRBD1 (6 bases). The V and J ends lost 4 bases and 2 bases respectively, with 15 bases between them. The CDR3 length is 16 residues. The germline V gene encodes CDR1 SGDLS and CDR2 YYNGEE. The chain's CDR3 is CASSPSSGTNTGELFF. In DNA form, the CDR3 reads TGTGCCAGCAGCCCGTCTTCCGGGACAAACACCGGGGAGCTGTTTTTT.

This chain links TRBV11-2 with TRBJ2-5; TRBD1 or TRBD2 may be the D gene (5 bases each). Germline loops: CDR1 SGHAT, CDR2 FQNNGV. The V and J ends lost 4 bases and 2 bases respectively, with 14 bases between them. The CDR3 is made up of 15 amino acids. CDR3 sequence: CASSYRQTTQETQYF. In DNA, the CDR3 is TGTGCCAGCAGCTATCGACAGACTACTCAAGAGACCCAGTACTTC.

This clonotype has at least ten counts. The gene calls are TRBV12-5 and TRBJ2-6; D remains unclear. V was clipped by 1 base and J by 2 bases, with 0 bases between them. Germline CDR1 LGHNT, CDR2 FRNRAP. CDR3 length: 13 residues. The CDR3 protein is CASGLAGANVLTF. In nucleotides, the CDR3 is TGTGCTAGTGGTTTGGCTGGGGCCAACGTCCTGACTTTC.

This clonotype has at least ten counts. This chain links TRBV2 with TRBJ2-7; D gene unclear. Trimming cost V 2 bases and J 0 bases, with 14 bases left between them. The length of the CDR3 is 16 residues. CDR1 and CDR2 from the germline V gene are SNHLY and FYNNEI. CDR3 coding DNA: TGTGCCAGCAGTGAATCCCGCCTTGTGAGCTCCTACGAGCAGTACTTC. It codes for CASSESRLVSSYEQYF.

This clonotype was recorded many times. The rearrangement joins TRBV19 to TRBJ1-5; no reliable D call. V was trimmed by 3 bases and J by 6 bases, leaving 9 bases between them. Germline V gene data show CDR1 as LNHDA and CDR2 as SQIVND (reference sequence). The CDR3 is made up of 13 amino acids. In DNA form, the CDR3 reads TGTGCCAGTAGTATCTCCGGCGGTCAGCCCCAGCATTTT. Its translation is CASSISGGQPQHF.

In this sample, this clonotype turned up a few times. The chain recombines TRBV4-1 with TRBJ2-7; D ambiguous. The CDR3 contains 13 residues. Germline CDR1 and CDR2: MGHRA and YSYEKL. V shed 0 bases and J shed 3 bases, with 6 bases lying between them. CDR3 coding DNA: TGCGCCAGCAGCCAAGAGGTCGTCTACGAGCAGTACTTC. Its translation is CASSQEVVYEQYF.

This clonotype has a count of ten or more. The gene calls are TRBV9 and TRBJ2-2, with D possibly TRBD2 on 6 matching bases. The CDR3 is made up of 18 amino acids. Germline V CDR1 and CDR2: SGDLS, YYNGEE. V was shortened by 4 bases and J by 3 bases, with 22 bases between the two germline ends. CDR3 in DNA: TGTGCCAGCAGCCCCTCTATTTGGGGGGAGTTGGACACCGGGGAGCTGTTTTTT. Protein product: CASSPSIWGELDTGELFF.

This clonotype was picked up one time. The chain is built from TRBV19 and TRBJ1-5, with 9 bases aligning to TRBD1. Germline V gene sequence: CDR1 LNHDA, CDR2 SQIVND (reference sequence). This CDR3 contains 16 residues. The J segment lost 7 bases and the V segment lost 1 base, leaving 8 bases of the junction unmatched. CDR3 nucleotide sequence: TGTGCCAGTAGTATAGGATCCGGGACAGGGATCCAGCCCCAGCATTTT. Translated, it gives CASSIGSGTGIQPQHF.

The table lists this clonotype with many counts. CDR3 sequence (DNA): TGCAGTGCTAAGAGGGAGGGCAACTATGGCTACACCTTC. Its protein is CSAKREGNYGYTF. The chain uses TRBV20-1 and TRBJ1-2; D gene ambiguous. CDR3 length: 13 amino acids. The germline V and J ends were trimmed by 4 bases and 2 bases, with 11 bases remaining between them. Germline assignment: CDR1 DFQATT and CDR2 SNEGSKA (reference sequence).

This clonotype was counted ten times or more. Likely a read error: the CDR3 ends without its conserved phenylalanine or tryptophan. The chain employs TRBV12-3 or TRBV12-4 and TRBJ2-2; D is undetermined. The CDR3 is 16 residues long. The V gene lost 5 bases and the J gene lost 0 bases, with 13 bases spanning the gap. The DNA of the CDR3 is TGTGCCAGCAGTCCCTCCCAGCCTACGAACACCGGGGAGCTGTTTTCT. It specifies CASSPSQPTNTGELFS.

Details on this clonotype: Its ends do not fully match the called genes, so a read error is possible. The DNA for the CDR3 is TGTGCCAGCACTCCCCAGGGTACTGAAGCTTGCTTT. Protein sequence: CASTPQGTEACF. J is TRBJ1-1 and V is TRBV28; a weak D match, TRBD1 (5 bases). The CDR3 is made up of 12 amino acids. CDR1 and CDR2 from the germline V gene are MDHEN and SYDVKM.

This clonotype occurred many times. J is TRBJ2-5 and V is TRBV28, with 7 nucleotides matching TRBD2. Losses at the gene ends were 10 bases for V and 5 bases for J; bases not matched to a gene: 13. The germline CDR1 and CDR2 sequences are MDHEN and SYDVKM. The CDR3 is 14 residues long. DNA for the CDR3: TGTGCCACTTACCCGGTGGGGGAGGGGGAGACCCAGTACTTC. The encoded protein is CATYPVGEGETQYF.

This clonotype was seen only a few times. This chain links TRBV30 with TRBJ2-5; 12 bases align to TRBD2. This CDR3 contains 14 residues. Trimming cost V 8 bases and J 5 bases; bases outside gene matches: 9. Germline values: CDR1 GTSNPN, CDR2 SVGIG (reference sequence). The CDR3 nucleotides are TGTGCCCCGCCCCTAGCGGGAGGGCCCGAGACCCAGTACTTC. Its protein product is CAPPLAGGPETQYF.

V usage is TRBV27 and J usage is TRBJ1-1; 8 bases align to TRBD1. CDR1 and CDR2 from the germline V gene are MNHEY and SMNVEV (reference sequence). J was trimmed by 0 bases and V by 4 bases; bases with no gene match: 10. The CDR3 is made up of 17 amino acids. CDR3 protein: CASSSPLRQGMNTEAFF. The CDR3 DNA is TGTGCCAGCAGTTCCCCTCTTCGACAGGGGATGAACACTGAAGCTTTCTTT.

This clonotype occurred many times. This chain joins TRBV20-1 and TRBJ1-2; a possible D gene is TRBD1 (5 bases). Germline CDR1 reads DFQATT; CDR2 reads SNEGSKA (reference sequence). Between the trimmed V and J ends, which lost 0 bases and 4 bases, there was a span of 15 bases. CDR3 length: 15 amino acids. DNA for the CDR3: TGCAGTGCTAGAGATCATGGGCGGGGGAGCTATGGCTACACCTTC. This sequence encodes CSARDHGRGSYGYTF.

This clonotype was recorded many times. The chain combines TRBV27 with TRBJ1-2, with 9 positions matching TRBD1. The CDR3 has 17 residues. CDR1 and CDR2 from the germline V gene are MNHEY and SMNVEV (reference sequence). After removal of 5 bases from V and 5 bases from J, the junction contained 15 bases not matched to a gene. CDR3 region: CASSPRTGANTFYGYTF. The CDR3 DNA follows: TGTGCCAGCAGTCCCCGGACAGGGGCCAACACATTTTATGGCTACACCTTC.

This clonotype appeared many times. The genes are TRBV6-5 and TRBJ1-1; 8 bases agree with TRBD1. CDR1 and CDR2 from the germline V gene are MNHEY and SVGAGI. The V gene end was trimmed by 5 bases and the J gene end by 3 bases; junction bases not matched to a gene: 11. The CDR3 runs to 16 residues. DNA of the CDR3: TGTGCCAGCAGTAGGGGCGTCGGGACAGGTGACACTGAAGCTTTCTTT. It codes for CASSRGVGTGDTEAFF.